The 9 T cell receptor beta chains in this list originate from one sample, sequenced in a study of blood T cell repertoires in COVID-19. Profiled with immunoSEQ multiplex PCR; TCRdb holds only in-frame clones, not every one. The sample consists of around 20,000 clones, around 90% of them appearing once. Sequencing used peripheral blood. These receptors were obtained from a human donor in a cohort sampled during active COVID-19. The donor label of this sample is uncertain.

This chain uses TRBV19 with TRBJ2-2; no definite D call. Per germline, CDR1 LNHDA and CDR2 SQIVND (reference sequence). The CDR3 has 14 residues. Trimming removed 0 bases at V and 4 bases at J, with 6 bases between. The CDR3 DNA follows: TGTGCCAGTAGTATAGAACTCCGCACCGGGGAGCTGTTTTTT. Translated, it gives CASSIELRTGELFF. Full variable domain (outside the CDR3, taken from reference TRBV19 and TRBJ2-2): DGGITQSPKYLFRKEGQNVTLSCEQNLNHDAMYWYRQDPGQGLRLIYYSQIVNDFQKGDIAEGYSVSREKKESFPLTVTSAQKNPTAFYLCASSIELRTGELFFGEGSRLTVL.

V usage is TRBV30 and J usage is TRBJ1-2; 8 bases map to TRBD1. The CDR3 spans 12 residues. J was trimmed by 4 bases and V by 4 bases; bases with no gene match: 2. Germline lookup yields CDR1 GTSNPN and CDR2 SVGIG (reference sequence). CDR3 sequence reads: CAWKTGGYGYTF. As DNA, the CDR3 is TGTGCCTGGAAAACAGGGGGCTATGGCTACACCTTC.

Only one count was recorded for this clone. The genes are TRBV5-1 and TRBJ2-7; 8 nucleotides line up with TRBD1. The CDR3 is 14 residues long. Germline loops: CDR1 SGHRS, CDR2 YFSETQ. V gave up 4 bases and J gave up 6 bases; unmatched junction bases: 9. CDR3 in DNA: TGCGCCAGCAGCGGAAAGACAGGGGCAGGCGAGCAGTACTTC. Translating gives CASSGKTGAGEQYF.

The V call is TRBV19, the J call TRBJ2-4, with 8 bases that match TRBD1. The CDR3 loop spans 15 amino acids. J gave up 8 bases and V 6 bases, and 12 bases lay outside the gene matches. CDR1 and CDR2 from the germline V gene are LNHDA and SQIVND (reference sequence). CDR3: CASRSDRVGMDIQYF. For the CDR3, the DNA is TGTGCCAGTAGATCGGACAGGGTAGGGATGGACATTCAGTACTTC.

This chain uses TRBV9 with TRBJ2-1; perhaps TRBD2 as D (5 bases). Germline CDR1 is SGDLS and CDR2 is YYNGEE. The CDR3 runs 14 residues. Trimming cost V 4 bases and J 6 bases, with 14 bases left between them. CDR3 sequence (DNA): TGTGCCAGCAGCCCTGGCGGGCAGGCCAATGAGCAGTTCTTC. Its protein product is CASSPGGQANEQFF.

The rearrangement joins TRBV2 to TRBJ1-2; 9 nucleotides align to TRBD1. CDR3 length equals 14 residues. CDR1 and CDR2 from the germline V gene are SNHLY and FYNNEI. V dropped 6 bases and J dropped 10; count of bases not matched to a gene: 12. The CDR3 protein is CASSAAGQGSVYTF. The CDR3 DNA follows: TGTGCCAGCAGCGCCGCCGGACAGGGGTCGGTCTACACCTTC. The whole variable domain, filled in from reference TRBV2 and TRBJ1-2, reads EPEVTQTPSHQVTQMGQEVILRCVPISNHLYFYWYRQILGQKVEFLVSFYNNEISEKSEIFDDQFSVERPDGSNFTLKIRSTKLEDSAMYFCASSAAGQGSVYTFGSGTRLTVV.

The chain carries TRBV7-8 and TRBJ2-2; D unresolved. This CDR3 has 13 residues. Germline lookup yields CDR1 SGHVS and CDR2 FQNEAQ. V lost 4 bases, J lost 7 bases, and 10 bases lay in between. The CDR3 region is CASSSEFSGELFF. The CDR3 coding sequence is TGTGCCAGCAGCTCTGAGTTTAGCGGGGAGCTGTTTTTT.

This chain connects TRBV30 to TRBJ1-1; no clear D gene. The V end lost 3 bases, the J end lost 3 bases, and 20 bases lay between the germline ends. This CDR3 is 16 amino acids long. Germline V gene sequence: CDR1 GTSNPN, CDR2 SVGIG (reference sequence). The CDR3 loop is CAWSPLVGRQYTEAFF. CDR3 sequence (DNA): TGTGCCTGGAGCCCCCTAGTTGGTCGGCAGTACACTGAAGCTTTCTTT.

The chain uses TRBV29-1 and TRBJ2-3; perhaps TRBD2 as D (5 bases). V shed 6 bases and J shed 6 bases, with 19 bases lying between them. Germline V lookup: CDR1 SQVTM, CDR2 ANQGSEA. This CDR3 contains 14 residues. CDR3 loop: CSVAEGTSSDTQYF. The CDR3 bases are TGCAGCGTCGCAGAGGGAACCAGCTCGGATACGCAGTATTTT.